The 30 T cell receptor beta chains below all came from one sample that was sequenced in a study of T cell responses to AZD1222 COVID-19 vaccine. Libraries were prepared by immunoSEQ multiplex PCR; TCRdb keeps only in-frame clonotypes and omits some of them. The data contain around 150,000 clones, approximately 92% of them singletons. The material was peripheral blood, obtained 28 days after the second AZD1222 dose. The receptors were gathered from an adult who received the AZD1222 COVID-19 vaccine.

This sequence joins TRBV7-2 and TRBJ2-1; possible D gene TRBD1, 5 bases. CDR1 is SGHTA and CDR2 is FQGNSA in the germline V gene. Trimming removed 2 bases at V and 4 bases at J, with 15 bases between. This CDR3 comprises 16 residues. The CDR3: CASSLIGTGIYNEQFF. The CDR3 DNA sequence: TGTGCCAGCAGCTTAATCGGCACAGGAATTTACAATGAGCAGTTCTTC.

This chain joins TRBV18 and TRBJ2-1; D ambiguous. Trimming cost V 2 bases and J 4 bases, with 6 bases left between them. The CDR3 length is 13 residues. Looked up from germline, CDR1 is KGHSH and CDR2 is LQKENI. Here the CDR3 DNA reads TGTGCCAGCTCACCAATCCGTTACAATGAGCAGTTCTTC. It is translated as CASSPIRYNEQFF.

The V call is TRBV7-8, the J call TRBJ1-1; possible D gene TRBD1, 5 bases. The V gene's germline CDR1 is SGHVS and CDR2 FQNEAQ. V was cut by 4 bases and J by 7 bases, with 16 bases left in between. This CDR3 has 14 residues. CDR3 sequence: CASSSPSRVREAFF. DNA for the CDR3: TGTGCCAGCAGCTCCCCTAGCAGGGTCCGTGAAGCTTTCTTT.

This chain links TRBV2 with TRBJ1-6; 9 nucleotides match TRBD1. The J segment lost 7 bases and the V segment lost 8 bases, leaving 9 bases of the junction unmatched. The germline V gene encodes CDR1 SNHLY and CDR2 FYNNEI. The CDR3 is 15 residues long. The CDR3 sequence: CASSARQGGNSPLHF. The CDR3, as DNA: TGTGCCAGCTCCGCTAGACAGGGGGGAAATTCACCCCTCCACTTT.

The V gene is TRBV5-4, the J gene TRBJ2-7; TRBD1 is a possible D gene (6 bases). Between the trimmed V and J ends, which lost 5 bases and 0 bases, there was a span of 12 bases. Germline CDR1 is SGHNT and CDR2 is YYREEE (reference sequence). The CDR3 runs to 14 residues. CDR3 in DNA: TGTGCCAGCAGGCCGGGACAAAGCTCCTACGAGCAGTACTTC. It codes for CASRPGQSSYEQYF.

The chain is built from TRBV28 and TRBJ2-3; D might be TRBD1 or TRBD2, each matching 7 bases. The germline V gene encodes CDR1 MDHEN and CDR2 SYDVKM. The V and J ends lost 2 bases and 4 bases respectively, with 16 bases between them. CDR3 size: 16 residues. Here the CDR3 DNA reads TGTGCCAGCAGTTTAACCGGGCAGGGGGGGGCAGATACGCAGTATTTT. Translating gives CASSLTGQGGADTQYF.

The chain couples TRBV19 to TRBJ2-1; 10 nucleotides line up with TRBD2. V lost 5 bases to trimming and J lost 3 bases; unmatched junction nucleotides: 4. Per the germline V gene, CDR1 is LNHDA and CDR2 is SQIVND (reference sequence). This CDR3 has 15 amino acids. The DNA for the CDR3 is TGTGCCAGTAGTCCAGGGACTAGCGACTACAATGAGCAGTTCTTC. Amino acids: CASSPGTSDYNEQFF.

The gene calls are TRBV25-1 and TRBJ2-1; D possibly matches TRBD1 or TRBD2 (6 bases each). Trimming cost V 1 base and J 4 bases, with 17 bases left between them. The germline V gene encodes CDR1 MGHDK and CDR2 SYGVNS. This CDR3 has 17 residues. Here the CDR3 reads CASSESGDGGPYNEQFF. For the CDR3, the DNA is TGTGCCAGCAGTGAATCGGGGGACGGGGGCCCGTACAATGAGCAGTTCTTC. Filled out from reference TRBV25-1 and TRBJ2-1, the complete variable domain reads EADIYQTPRYLVIGTGKKITLECSQTMGHDKMYWYQQDPGMELHLIHYSYGVNSTEKGDLSSESTVSRIRTEHFPLTLESARPSHTSQYLCASSESGDGGPYNEQFFGPGTRLTVL.

The CDR3 DNA reads as TGTGCCAGTAGTATGCTCGCGGGGTCTGGAAACACCATATATTTT. Amino acids: CASSMLAGSGNTIYF. This chain uses TRBV19 with TRBJ1-3; D ambiguous. This CDR3 is 15 amino acids long. The germline gives CDR1 LNHDA, CDR2 SQIVND (reference sequence). Trimming took 3 bases from V and 1 from J, leaving 10 bases between them.

V and J are TRBV28 and TRBJ2-5, with D tentatively TRBD2 (7 bases). The germline V gene has CDR1 MDHEN and CDR2 SYDVKM. CDR3 length: 15 amino acids. V was cut by 6 bases and J by 7 bases, with 21 bases left in between. For the CDR3, the DNA is TGTGCCAGCAGCCCCCCTTGGGGGGGGGCCGGGACCCAGTACTTC. Protein sequence: CASSPPWGGAGTQYF.

The V gene is TRBV19, the J gene TRBJ1-1; the D gene is possibly TRBD1 (5 bases). CDR3 length equals 12 residues. Trimming cost V 8 bases and J 4 bases, with 11 bases left between them. In germline, CDR1 is LNHDA, CDR2 SQIVND (reference sequence). The CDR3 region has the DNA TGTGCCAGTGTCGAGGGGAGCACTGAAGCTTTCTTT. Translation: CASVEGSTEAFF.

The gene calls are TRBV5-1 and TRBJ1-4, with a possible D match to TRBD1 (5 bases). Germline V lookup: CDR1 SGHRS, CDR2 YFSETQ. The V and J ends lost 7 bases and 3 bases respectively, with 16 bases between them. The CDR3 runs to 15 residues. The CDR3 here is CASRTGGIPNEKLFF. The CDR3 nucleotides are TGCGCCAGCCGTACGGGGGGTATCCCTAATGAAAAACTGTTTTTT.

The chain links TRBV5-1 to TRBJ1-1; TRBD1 might be the D (5 bases). Germline V gives CDR1 SGHRS, CDR2 YFSETQ. This CDR3 has 13 amino acids. Between the trimmed V and J ends, which lost 4 bases and 4 bases, there was a span of 11 bases. CDR3 sequence reads: CASSEGSGTEAFF. The CDR3 DNA sequence: TGCGCCAGCAGCGAGGGGTCGGGCACTGAAGCTTTCTTT.

This clone was seen a handful of times. The V gene is TRBV28, the J gene TRBJ2-3; TRBD1 agrees at 8 bases. V lost 6 bases to trimming and J lost 5 bases; unmatched junction nucleotides: 13. The CDR3 has 16 amino acids. Germline V gene sequence: CDR1 MDHEN, CDR2 SYDVKM. The CDR3, as DNA: TGTGCCAGCAGCCCCCAGGGACAGGTAGTTGTAGATACGCAGTATTTT. This codes for CASSPQGQVVVDTQYF.

V and J are TRBV7-9 and TRBJ1-1; weak D call: TRBD1 (6 bases). Between the trimmed V and J ends, which lost 3 bases and 5 bases, there was a span of 16 bases. The CDR3 length is 15 residues. Germline V gene data show CDR1 as SEHNR and CDR2 as FQNEAQ (reference sequence). CDR3 nucleotides: TGTGCCAGCAGCTTGCAGGGGACCAGTTCGACTGAAGCTTTCTTT. Its translation: CASSLQGTSSTEAFF. Using reference TRBV7-9 and TRBJ1-1 for the parts outside the CDR3, the full variable domain is DTGVSQNPRHKITKRGQNVTFRCDPISEHNRLYWYRQTLGQGPEFLTYFQNEAQLEKSRLLSDRFSAERPKGSFSTLEIQRTEQGDSAMYLCASSLQGTSSTEAFFGQGTRLTVV.

This clone was seen just once. The chain links TRBV18 to TRBJ2-5, with D perhaps matching TRBD1 or TRBD2 (5 bases each). The length of the CDR3 is 14 residues. Germline V gives CDR1 KGHSH, CDR2 LQKENI. Trimming removed 0 bases at V and 1 base at J, with 6 bases between. CDR3 nucleotide sequence: TGTGCCAGCTCACCACCCGGGGCCCAAGAGACCCAGTACTTC. As protein: CASSPPGAQETQYF.

The J gene is TRBJ2-3, the V gene TRBV7-2, with no clear D. The V end lost 5 bases, the J end lost 6 bases, and 12 bases lay between the germline ends. CDR3 size: 13 residues. Germline V gene lookup returns CDR1 SGHTA and CDR2 FQGNSA. DNA for the CDR3: TGTGCCAGCAGCCCTCCAGGTTGGGATACGCAGTATTTT. Protein: CASSPPGWDTQYF.

This clone appeared a single time. V gene TRBV5-4 combines with J gene TRBJ1-3, with 7 bases that match TRBD1. Germline lookup yields CDR1 SGHNT and CDR2 YYREEE (reference sequence). The CDR3 sequence is 15 residues long. V shed 4 bases and J 7 bases; nucleotides not matched to a gene: 11. In DNA form, the CDR3 reads TGTGCCAGCAGCCGCAGGGGGTTAATCGGCAACACCATATATTTT. Its translation: CASSRRGLIGNTIYF.

This chain joins TRBV9 and TRBJ2-7, with TRBD1 matching 9 bases. Trimming took 4 bases from V and 2 from J; bases not matched to a gene: 10. CDR3 length equals 16 residues. Germline values: CDR1 SGDLS, CDR2 YYNGEE. The CDR3 nucleotides are TGTGCCAGCAGCTCCCGACAGGGGGTACCGACCTACGAGCAGTACTTC. Amino acids: CASSSRQGVPTYEQYF.

The CDR3 DNA is TGTGCCAGCAGCCCCGTTGGCCAGCCCCAGCATTTT. Protein product: CASSPVGQPQHF. The V call is TRBV7-9, the J call TRBJ1-5, with D uncertain. The CDR3 has 12 residues. Germline loops: CDR1 SEHNR, CDR2 FQNEAQ (reference sequence). V gave up 5 bases and J gave up 7 bases, with 9 bases separating them.

The gene calls are TRBV27 and TRBJ2-7, with a weak D call TRBD1 (6 bases). V lost 4 bases, J lost 2 bases, and 9 bases lay in between. This CDR3 is 13 amino acids long. Germline-derived CDR1 and CDR2 are MNHEY and SMNVEV (reference sequence). CDR3 amino acids: CASSYGQTYEQYF. CDR3 nucleotide sequence: TGTGCCAGCAGTTATGGACAGACCTACGAGCAGTACTTC.

The CDR3 region has the DNA TGTGCCAGCAGCCCTGGGGACAGGAACCCACAATATGGCTACACCTTC. Translated, it gives CASSPGDRNPQYGYTF. This chain uses TRBV5-6 with TRBJ1-2, with 8 bases that match TRBD1. CDR1 SGHDT and CDR2 YYEEEE come from the germline V gene. The V gene end was trimmed by 4 bases and the J gene end by 5 bases; junction bases not matched to a gene: 13. The CDR3 runs to 16 residues.

In regard to this clone: Other nucleotide sequences in the sample specify the same CDR3. The genes are TRBV18 and TRBJ1-1, with D maybe TRBD1 (5 bases). The length of the CDR3 is 12 residues. Trimming removed 6 bases at V and 6 bases at J, with 11 bases between. Germline CDR1 is KGHSH and CDR2 is LQKENI. The CDR3 DNA sequence: TGTGCCAGCTCCCCCGGGGGGGCTGAAGCTTTCTTT. It translates to CASSPGGAEAFF.

The rearrangement joins TRBV9 to TRBJ1-2; a possible D gene is TRBD1 (6 bases). Trimming took 3 bases from V and 4 from J, leaving 16 bases between them. Germline V gene data show CDR1 as SGDLS and CDR2 as YYNGEE. There are 15 residues in the CDR3. CDR3 sequence (DNA): TGTGCCAGCAGCGCAATGACAGGCGCGATCTATGGCTACACCTTC. Translated: CASSAMTGAIYGYTF.

The sample holds one count of this clone. The chain uses TRBV19 and TRBJ2-1; TRBD1 agrees at 7 bases. The CDR3 totals 13 residues. Germline CDR1 is LNHDA and CDR2 is SQIVND (reference sequence). V trimming: 4 bases; J trimming: 6 bases; junction bases outside the gene matches: 3. For the CDR3, the DNA is TGTGCCAGTAGTACCACAGGGGCCAATGAGCAGTTCTTC. Residues: CASSTTGANEQFF.

The rearrangement links TRBV5-1 to TRBJ1-6; 10 nucleotides match TRBD1. The CDR3 covers 16 residues. The germline CDR1 and CDR2 sequences are SGHRS and YFSETQ. J lost 10 bases, V lost 4 bases, and 11 bases had no gene match. CDR3 bases: TGCGCCAGCAGCCCCGGACAGGGGGTTCCTGGGTCACCCCTCCACTTT. Translating it yields CASSPGQGVPGSPLHF. Supplemented by reference TRBV5-1 and TRBJ1-6, the full variable domain reads KAGVTQTPRYLIKTRGQQVTLSCSPISGHRSVSWYQQTPGQGLQFLFEYFSETQRNKGNFPGRFSGRQFSNSRSEMNVSTLELGDSALYLCASSPGQGVPGSPLHFGNGTRLTVT.

This clone was picked up one time. The V and J genes are TRBV7-9 and TRBJ2-5, with 11 bases that match TRBD2. CDR3 size: 16 residues. The ends lost 4 bases at V and 1 base at J; junction bases unmatched: 5. The germline CDR1 and CDR2 sequences are SEHNR and FQNEAQ (reference sequence). CDR3 in amino acids: CASSSSSGGIQETQYF. CDR3 DNA sequence: TGTGCCAGCAGCTCATCTAGCGGGGGGATCCAAGAGACCCAGTACTTC.

V usage is TRBV19 and J usage is TRBJ2-2; either TRBD1 or TRBD2 may supply D (6 bases each). The CDR3 runs 13 residues. Looked up from germline, CDR1 is LNHDA and CDR2 is SQIVND (reference sequence). The germline V and J ends were trimmed by 5 bases and 6 bases, with 10 bases remaining between them. CDR3 in DNA: TGTGCCAGTAGTGCCGGGGGCGCCGGGGAGCTGTTTTTT. It codes for CASSAGGAGELFF. Complete variable domain (other parts from reference TRBV19 and TRBJ2-2): DGGITQSPKYLFRKEGQNVTLSCEQNLNHDAMYWYRQDPGQGLRLIYYSQIVNDFQKGDIAEGYSVSREKKESFPLTVTSAQKNPTAFYLCASSAGGAGELFFGEGSRLTVL.

Note on this clone: The sample carries other DNA sequences with the same CDR3. The chain employs TRBV13 and TRBJ2-7, with 11 nucleotides matching TRBD1. The germline CDR1 and CDR2 sequences are PRHDT and FYEKMQ (reference sequence). Germline trimming cut 6 bases from V and 8 bases from J; bases unmatched to any gene: 9. The length of the CDR3 is 14 residues. CDR3 amino acids: CASRARDRGEQQYF. CDR3 nucleotide sequence: TGTGCCAGCAGGGCAAGGGACAGGGGGGAGCAGCAGTACTTC. Full variable domain (missing parts from reference TRBV13 and TRBJ2-7): AAGVIQSPRHLIKEKRETATLKCYPIPRHDTVYWYQQGPGQDPQFLISFYEKMQSDKGSIPDRFSAQQFSDYHSELNMSSLELGDSALYFCASRARDRGEQQYFGPGTRLTVT.

The chain recombines TRBV6-2 or TRBV6-3 with TRBJ2-7, with TRBD1 matching over 8 bases. Per the germline V gene, CDR1 is MNHEY and CDR2 is SVGEGT. The CDR3 runs to 15 residues. The V gene end was trimmed by 2 bases and the J gene end by 0 bases; junction bases not matched to a gene: 3. CDR3 in amino acids: CASSYPDRDSYEQYF. The CDR3 DNA reads as TGTGCCAGCAGTTACCCGGACAGGGACTCCTACGAGCAGTACTTC.